Following are 24 T cell receptor beta chains from one sample sequenced in a study of blood T cell repertoires in COVID-19. The method was immunoSEQ multiplex PCR; TCRdb's version includes in-frame clones alone and lacks a portion of them. The sample yields around 72,000 clones, around 80% seen once. Source material: peripheral blood. The receptors derive from a human donor in a cohort sampled during active COVID-19.

This clone was detected a few times. The rearrangement links TRBV7-9 to TRBJ1-2; 9 bases align to TRBD1. The CDR3 is 14 residues long. V was clipped by 4 bases and J by 3 bases; unmatched bases: 3. The germline V gene has CDR1 SEHNR and CDR2 FQNEAQ (reference sequence). CDR3 region: CASSWTGEDYGYTF. In DNA, the CDR3 is TGTGCCAGCAGCTGGACAGGGGAGGACTATGGCTACACCTTC.

The CDR3 nucleotides are TGTGCCACCAGCAGAGGACGGAGGAACACTGAAGCTTTCTTT. Translating it yields CATSRGRRNTEAFF. The V and J genes are TRBV15 and TRBJ1-1; D remains ambiguous. Germline assignment: CDR1 LNHNV and CDR2 YYDKDF (reference sequence). This CDR3 comprises 14 residues. Deletions cut 1 base from V and 1 base from J, with 7 bases between.

The chain links TRBV5-8 to TRBJ2-7; 8 bases match TRBD2. The length of the CDR3 is 16 residues. Trimming took 5 bases from V and 0 from J; bases not matched to a gene: 10. The V gene's germline CDR1 is SGHTS and CDR2 YDEGEE. As DNA, the CDR3 is TGTGCCAGCAGGCCTACTAGCGGAGTTTTCTCCTACGAGCAGTACTTC. Translation: CASRPTSGVFSYEQYF.

V gene TRBV4-3 combines with J gene TRBJ1-2; TRBD1 matches 7 bases. J was trimmed by 1 base and V by 3 bases; bases with no gene match: 8. The germline CDR1 and CDR2 sequences are LGHNA and YSLEER. The CDR3 runs to 16 residues. Here the CDR3 reads CASSHDYRGDNYGYTF. CDR3 DNA sequence: TGCGCCAGCAGCCACGACTACAGGGGCGATAACTATGGCTACACCTTC.

The genes are TRBV7-2 and TRBJ2-5, with TRBD2 matching over 7 bases. Germline V gene data show CDR1 as SGHTA and CDR2 as FQGNSA. The CDR3 runs 16 residues. V was pared by 2 bases and J by 2 bases, with 8 bases of the junction left unmatched. This CDR3 is CASSLYQRGIQETQYF. DNA of the CDR3: TGTGCCAGCAGCTTATATCAGCGGGGCATACAAGAGACCCAGTACTTC.

The chain recombines TRBV5-1 with TRBJ2-5; D possibly corresponds to TRBD2 (6 bases). Trimming left V 2 bases short and J 2 bases short, with 13 bases between. CDR3 length: 15 amino acids. Germline CDR1 and CDR2: SGHRS and YFSETQ. CDR3 nucleotide sequence: TGCGCCAGCAGCTTACCCGGGAGCGGGCAAGAGACCCAGTACTTC. Amino acid sequence: CASSLPGSGQETQYF.

The CDR3 DNA is TGTGCCAGCAGCCCGAGCTCCTACGAGCAGTACTTC. Translation: CASSPSSYEQYF. The J gene is TRBJ2-7, the V gene TRBV6-5; D is uncertain. The CDR3 is 12 residues long. Germline CDR1 and CDR2: MNHEY and SVGAGI. V was clipped by 6 bases and J by 0 bases, with 6 bases between them.

The chain links TRBV15 to TRBJ2-7; the D gene is possibly TRBD2 (5 bases). The CDR3 totals 11 residues. Germline CDR1 and CDR2: LNHNV and YYDKDF (reference sequence). The V and J ends lost 5 bases and 3 bases respectively, with 5 bases between them. CDR3 protein: CATSRGYEQYF. For the CDR3, the DNA is TGTGCCACCAGCCGGGGCTACGAGCAGTACTTC. The variable domain in full, with the rest retrieved from reference TRBV15 and TRBJ2-7, is DAMVIQNPRYQVTQFGKPVTLSCSQTLNHNVMYWYQQKSSQAPKLLFHYYDKDFNNEADTPDNFQSRRPNTSFCFLDIRSPGLGDTAMYLCATSRGYEQYFGPGTRLTVT.

This chain links TRBV6-1 with TRBJ2-7; D may be TRBD2 (6 bases). The CDR3 extends over 15 amino acids. V shed 3 bases and J shed 1 base, with 13 bases lying between them. Germline CDR1 and CDR2: MNHNS and SASEGT. Here the CDR3 reads CASSDAGTGSYEQYF. The CDR3 DNA is TGTGCCAGCAGTGATGCTGGGACTGGTTCCTACGAGCAGTACTTC.

This clone was seen a handful of times. The V call is TRBV20-1, the J call TRBJ1-5; maybe TRBD1 (6 bases). Germline values: CDR1 DFQATT, CDR2 SNEGSKA (reference sequence). The V end was cut by 5 bases, the J end by 3 bases, with 11 bases between. This CDR3 contains 13 residues. CDR3: CSAGDRYNQPQHF. CDR3 DNA: TGCAGTGCTGGTGACAGGTACAATCAGCCCCAGCATTTT.

This clone was observed a single time. For the CDR3, the DNA is TGTGCCAGCAGTTACGTTCAGGGGTCGCAAAGTGGCTACACCTTC. It translates to CASSYVQGSQSGYTF. The V and J genes are TRBV6-2 or TRBV6-3 and TRBJ1-2, with TRBD1 as a possible D gene (6 bases). The CDR3 extends over 15 amino acids. Looked up from germline, CDR1 is MNHEY and CDR2 is SVGEGT. V was pared by 2 bases and J by 7 bases, with 17 bases between.

The rearrangement links TRBV6-1 to TRBJ2-3; perhaps TRBD2 as D (6 bases). Looked up from germline, CDR1 is MNHNS and CDR2 is SASEGT. V was clipped by 4 bases and J by 0 bases, with 14 bases between them. The CDR3 sequence is 16 residues long. The CDR3 nucleotides read TGTGCCAGCAGTGGGTGGCGGGGCACTAGCACAGATACGCAGTATTTT. This codes for CASSGWRGTSTDTQYF.

This chain uses TRBV4-1 with TRBJ2-7; D is perhaps TRBD1 (6 bases). V shed 4 bases and J shed 0 bases, with 13 bases lying between them. This CDR3 has 15 residues. Germline V gene lookup returns CDR1 MGHRA and CDR2 YSYEKL. The CDR3 coding sequence is TGCGCCAGCAGCCCGGGACATATGAGCTCCTACGAGCAGTACTTC. As protein: CASSPGHMSSYEQYF.

J is TRBJ2-2 and V is TRBV3-1 (or the pseudogene TRBV3-2); D remains ambiguous. This CDR3 is 11 amino acids long. Trimming shortened V by 9 bases and J by 7 bases, and 9 bases separated the two germline ends. Germline CDR1 and CDR2: LGHDT and YNNKEL (reference sequence). The CDR3: CASYRGGELFF. CDR3 DNA sequence: TGTGCCAGTTATCGAGGCGGGGAGCTGTTTTTT.

The chain links TRBV7-2 to TRBJ2-2; D is perhaps TRBD1 (6 bases). The V and J ends lost 1 base and 6 bases respectively, with 18 bases between them. Germline CDR1 reads SGHTA; CDR2 reads FQGNSA. CDR3 length: 17 amino acids. CDR3 coding DNA: TGTGCCAGCAGCTTAGTAGCCAGGGGAGTTCGGGCCGGGGAGCTGTTTTTT. This translates into CASSLVARGVRAGELFF.

This clone has more than one count but fewer than ten. This chain uses TRBV7-9 with TRBJ1-1; D is uncertain. The germline V gene has CDR1 SEHNR and CDR2 FQNEAQ (reference sequence). This CDR3 region has 15 residues. The V end lost 8 bases, the J end lost 1 base, and 17 bases lay between the germline ends. The CDR3 nucleotides are TGTGCCAGCGTCATTCCTGGGCAGGAGAACACTGAAGCTTTCTTT. Its protein product is CASVIPGQENTEAFF.

The chain employs TRBV6-6 and TRBJ2-3, with TRBD2 identical over 10 bases. V trimming: 6 bases; J trimming: 1 base; junction bases outside the gene matches: 4. The CDR3 runs 15 residues. Germline CDR1 MNHNY, CDR2 SVGAGI (reference sequence). The CDR3 loop is CASSRLAGGTDTQYF. In nucleotides, the CDR3 is TGTGCCAGCAGCAGACTAGCGGGCGGCACAGATACGCAGTATTTT.

The chain links TRBV4-1 to TRBJ2-1; 10 bases map to TRBD2. The CDR3 spans 15 residues. The V gene's germline CDR1 is MGHRA and CDR2 YSYEKL. With 4 bases clipped from V and 4 bases from J, the junction kept 4 bases outside the gene matches. This CDR3 is CASSPERGGYNEQFF. The CDR3 DNA is TGCGCCAGCAGCCCCGAGCGGGGGGGGTACAATGAGCAGTTCTTC.

The rearrangement links TRBV30 to TRBJ2-5, with a tentative D call TRBD2 (5 bases). CDR3 length equals 13 residues. The germline V gene encodes CDR1 GTSNPN and CDR2 SVGIG (reference sequence). V dropped 5 bases and J dropped 1 base, with 11 bases sitting between them. The CDR3 DNA reads TGTGCCTGGCAAACGGGAACCCAAGAGACCCAGTACTTC. This gives the protein CAWQTGTQETQYF.

The chain joins TRBV7-7 to TRBJ2-7, with D tentatively TRBD1 (6 bases). The CDR3 spans 13 residues. Germline V gene sequence: CDR1 SSHAT, CDR2 FNYEAQ (reference sequence). Trimming took off 3 bases at V and 3 bases at J, with 9 bases between the two ends. The CDR3 spells CASSFGQHYEQYF. Written as DNA, the CDR3 is TGTGCCAGCAGCTTCGGACAGCACTACGAGCAGTACTTC.

This clone has a single count. The gene calls are TRBV7-9 and TRBJ2-7; tentatively, D is TRBD2 (6 bases). The CDR3 extends over 15 amino acids. Germline CDR1 SEHNR, CDR2 FQNEAQ (reference sequence). V dropped 3 bases and J dropped 5 bases, with 17 bases sitting between them. CDR3 in DNA: TGTGCCAGCAGCTTTGGCGGGACCCTTAGGAACGAGCAGTACTTC. Translating gives CASSFGGTLRNEQYF.

The chain uses TRBV29-1 and TRBJ2-7, with 9 positions matching TRBD1. CDR3 length: 15 residues. Germline CDR1 is SQVTM and CDR2 is ANQGSEA. Trimming took 2 bases from V and 7 from J; bases not matched to a gene: 12. The CDR3 nucleotides are TGCAGCGTTGAATGGATGGGACAGGGTAGGCAAGAGCAGTACTTC. Its protein product is CSVEWMGQGRQEQYF.

This chain joins TRBV20-1 and TRBJ2-1; 11 bases are shared with TRBD1. Looked up from germline, CDR1 is DFQATT and CDR2 is SNEGSKA (reference sequence). The CDR3 has 16 residues. Trimming cost V 3 bases and J 3 bases; bases outside gene matches: 7. The CDR3 protein is CSASLDRGLIYNEQFF. Here the CDR3 DNA reads TGCAGTGCTAGTTTGGACAGGGGGCTCATCTACAATGAGCAGTTCTTC.

V usage is TRBV3-1 (or the pseudogene TRBV3-2) and J usage is TRBJ1-5, with 9 positions matching TRBD1. CDR3 length equals 17 residues. V shed 0 bases and J 6 bases; nucleotides not matched to a gene: 9. Germline CDR1 reads LGHDT; CDR2 reads YNNKEL (reference sequence). The DNA for the CDR3 is TGTGCCAGCAGCCAAGACCCTGGACAGGGGCCTCTTCAGCCCCAGCATTTT. This translates into CASSQDPGQGPLQPQHF.